The present entry profiles one T cell receptor beta chain with its context. Participants were aged about 18 to 89 years from approximately 25 US areas. Cohort 3 donors were reported recovered after two negative PCRs, clearance, or symptom resolution. The CDR3 is made up of 15 amino acids. From germline, CDR1 is MNHEY and CDR2 SVGAGI. The V gene lost 7 bases and the J gene lost 2 bases, with 15 bases spanning the gap. The sample comes from a study of blood T cell repertoires in COVID-19. For the study at large: Acute and convalescent COVID-19 samples came from the United States, Italy and Spain. The analysed material was cDNA or gDNA that came from T cells, B-cell-depleted T cells, or PBMCs.

Using immunoSEQ multiplex PCR, the repertoire was profiled, and TCRdb retains in-frame clones only, with some absent. Here the sample spans about 380,000 clones, 70% to 90% being singletons. The source of this sequence is a man aged 25 to 40 who had recovered from COVID-19. The V call is TRBV6-5, the J call TRBJ1-5; D is possibly TRBD1 (5 bases). Sequencing used PBMCs or T cells enriched from blood (not recorded which). The CDR3 DNA reads TGTGCCAGCACCCCCGGGGGGTATCGCAATCAGCCCCAGCATTTT. Its protein is CASTPGGYRNQPQHF.